The rows below give T cell receptor beta chains drawn from one sample of a study of cytomegalovirus exposure and HLA in healthy donors. TCRdb keeps only in-frame clones here, not all; method: immunoSEQ multiplex PCR. The data hold 120,000 or so clones, with roughly 89% observed a single time. Sequencing was done on a sample of PBMCs. The receptors were sampled from a woman between 18 and 30 years old in good health and CMV-seronegative. The CDR3 runs from the conserved cysteine through the conserved F or W. Each record gives: D gene, V gene, J gene, clone size, CDR3 DNA, CDR3 protein. A D gene is named only where the DNA matches it firmly. Rows may omit the clone size; those that give it use once, few, many or a size class.

TRBD1,TRBV27,TRBJ1-4,-,TGTGCCAGCAGCCCGGGACAGGGATATGAAAAACTGTTTTTT,CASSPGQGYEKLFF
TRBD2,TRBV5-6,TRBJ2-1,once,TGTGCCAGCAGCACGGGACTAGCAAGAGAGCAGTTCTTC,CASSTGLAREQFF
-,TRBV14,TRBJ2-7,-,TGTGCCAGCAGCCAAGATCCCGGGAGTCCCACCTACGAGCAGTACTTC,CASSQDPGSPTYEQYF
-,TRBV10-3,TRBJ1-2,-,TGTGCCATCAGTGAATGGGACTTTGGCTACACCTTC,CAISEWDFGYTF
-,TRBV6-5,TRBJ1-1,-,TGTGCCAGCAGTTACCCCATTCAGGGCGCTGAAGCTTTCTTT,CASSYPIQGAEAFF
TRBD2,TRBV5-6,TRBJ2-4,once,TGTGCCAGCAGCTCCTTCCCGGGAGGCCTTCTAGCCAAAAACATTCAGTACTTC,CASSSFPGGLLAKNIQYF
TRBD2,TRBV4-2,TRBJ2-1,-,TGTGCCAGCAGCCAAAGCCTAGCGGGGACGGACAATGAGCAGTTCTTC,CASSQSLAGTDNEQFF
-,TRBV5-1,TRBJ2-1,-,TGCGCCAGCAGCCTTCCTCGAGGGACTGGGGACAATGAGCAGTTCTTC,CASSLPRGTGDNEQFF
TRBD2,TRBV29-1,TRBJ2-1,-,TGCAGCGTTACGGGACTAGCGGGAGAAGAATACTCCTACAATGAGCAGTTCTTC,CSVTGLAGEEYSYNEQFF
-,TRBV18,TRBJ2-5,-,TGTGCCAGCTCACCCAATCAAGAGACCCAGTACTTC,CASSPNQETQYF
TRBD1,TRBV11-3,TRBJ1-1,-,TGTGCCAGCAGCTTAGCGGGACAGCTAAACACTGAAGCTTTCTTT,CASSLAGQLNTEAFF
-,TRBV5-1,TRBJ1-4,-,TGCGCCAGCAGCTGGGGACAACCTGGTCCTGAAAAACTGTTTTTT,CASSWGQPGPEKLFF
TRBD2,TRBV7-9,TRBJ2-5,-,TGTGCCAGCAGCGGGCGGACTAGCGGGAGAGAGACCCGGTACTTC,CASSGRTSGRETRYF
-,TRBV28,TRBJ2-2,-,TGTGCCAGCACTCCCTTTGGGGCCGCCGGGGAGCTGTTTTTT,CASTPFGAAGELFF
-,TRBV28,TRBJ2-7,-,TGTGCCAGCAGTTACAGGGATCACTACGAGCAGTACTTC,CASSYRDHYEQYF
-,TRBV11-2,TRBJ2-7,-,TGTGCCAGCAGCTTAGATCGGTACGGTTTCTCCATCGAGCAGTACTTC,CASSLDRYGFSIEQYF
TRBD1,TRBV29-1,TRBJ1-2,-,TGCAGCGTTGAAGCGGAACAGGGGGCATTTGGCTACACCTTC,CSVEAEQGAFGYTF
TRBD1,TRBV6-7,TRBJ1-5,-,TGTGCCAGCAGGTTCAGGACAGGGGACAGGGGCAATCAGCCCCAGCATTTT,CASRFRTGDRGNQPQHF
-,TRBV5-1,TRBJ2-7,-,TGCGCCAGCAGCTTGGAGGCGGGAAACGAGTACTTC,CASSLEAGNEYF
TRBD1,TRBV28,TRBJ1-2,once,TGTGCCAGCAGTTTGGACAGGGAGGGCTATGGCTACACCTTC,CASSLDREGYGYTF
-,TRBV9,TRBJ1-5,-,TGTGCCAGCAGCGTCGGTAGCAATCAGCCCCAGCATTTT,CASSVGSNQPQHF
-,TRBV4-1,TRBJ2-1,-,TGCGCCAGCAGCCGGAGGGTAGGCCTTGGACCTTACAATGAGCAGTTCTTC,CASSRRVGLGPYNEQFF
TRBD1,TRBV29-1,TRBJ1-4,-,TGCAGCGTTTATGGGACAGGCGAAAAACTGTTTTTT,CSVYGTGEKLFF
TRBD2,TRBV18,TRBJ2-7,-,TGTGCCAGCTCACCACCGGGACTAGCGGGACCCTACGAGCAGTACTTC,CASSPPGLAGPYEQYF
-,TRBV7-2,TRBJ1-3,once,TGTGCCAGCAGCTTTATTCAGGGAAACACCATATATTTT,CASSFIQGNTIYF
-,TRBV19,TRBJ1-2,-,TGTGCCAGTAGTATAGATCTTAGGGACACTTTTTATGGCTACACCTTC,CASSIDLRDTFYGYTF
-,TRBV11-3,TRBJ2-1,-,TGTGCCAGCAGCGATACCGGACAGCCAGACAATGAGCAGTTCTTC,CASSDTGQPDNEQFF
-,TRBV2,TRBJ1-2,-,TGTGCCAGCAGTGAAGAAGAACCTGAGGGCTACACCTTC,CASSEEEPEGYTF
-,TRBV14,TRBJ2-2,once,TGTGCCAGCAGCGACATCGCCGGAGGAACCGGGGAGCTGTTTTTT,CASSDIAGGTGELFF
-,TRBV12-5,TRBJ2-7,-,TGTGCTAGTGACGAGGGGGGGACGAAGCAGTACTTC,CASDEGGTKQYF
TRBD1,TRBV7-9,TRBJ2-7,-,TGTGCCAGCAGCCCACCTTGGACAGGGGACGGCGAGCAGTACTTC,CASSPPWTGDGEQYF
-,TRBV7-2,TRBJ2-5,-,TGTGCCTCGCAGGGCGGAGAGACCCAGTACTTC,CASQGGETQYF
-,TRBV2,TRBJ1-1,once,TGTGCCAGCAGCGCGGACAGTAACACTGAAGCTTTCTTT,CASSADSNTEAFF
-,TRBV7-2,TRBJ2-5,-,TGTGCCAGCAGCCCCGGCGGGCAAGAGACCCAGTACTTC,CASSPGGQETQYF
TRBD2,TRBV27,TRBJ2-5,-,TGTGCCAGCAGTAAAAGGATGGGGTTGCAGGCTAGCGGGAGAGAGACCCAGTACTTC,CASSKRMGLQASGRETQYF
-,TRBV28,TRBJ2-1,-,TGTGCCAGCAGTTTCTTCGGCGGTTCCGAGCAGTTCTTC,CASSFFGGSEQFF
-,TRBV7-3,TRBJ2-3,-,TGTGCCAGCACCTTAAAGGGTGGGAGCCCCGCAGATACGCAGTATTTT,CASTLKGGSPADTQYF
TRBD1,TRBV6-5,TRBJ2-7,-,TGTGCCAGCAGTTACGGACAGGAACTCTACGAGCAGTACTTC,CASSYGQELYEQYF
TRBD2,TRBV30,TRBJ2-3,-,TGTGCCTGGAGTCACTCTAGCGGGAGTACAGATACGCAGTATTTT,CAWSHSSGSTDTQYF
-,TRBV6-4,TRBJ2-1,-,TGTGCCAGCAGTGATTTCCGGGAAGGTGAGCAGTTCTTC,CASSDFREGEQFF
-,TRBV2,TRBJ2-3,-,TGTGCCAGCTCCGGAGGGCTGACAGATACGCAGTATTTT,CASSGGLTDTQYF